Following are 18 T cell receptor beta chains from one sample sequenced in a study of blood T cell repertoires in COVID-19. TCRdb's copy holds only in-frame clones and misses some; the assay was immunoSEQ multiplex PCR. The sample shows about 240,000 clones, approximately 83% of them seen only once. Material for sequencing was PBMCs or T cells enriched from blood (not recorded which). The origin of the receptors is a woman aged 40 to 49 with acute COVID-19.

This chain joins TRBV27 and TRBJ1-2; 7 bases map to TRBD1. The CDR3 contains 12 residues. CDR1 is MNHEY, CDR2 SMNVEV, per germline (reference sequence). V lost 6 bases to trimming and J lost 10 bases; unmatched junction nucleotides: 8. The CDR3: CASRGDSHFYTF. CDR3 bases: TGTGCCAGCAGGGGGGACAGTCACTTCTACACCTTC.

There are a few counts of this clone. The chain is built from TRBV4-2 and TRBJ1-4; weak D call: TRBD1 (5 bases). Germline V CDR1 and CDR2: LGHNA, YNFKEQ. The V end lost 1 base, the J end lost 7 bases, and 10 bases lay between the germline ends. The CDR3 covers 14 residues. This CDR3 is CASSQGQTGEKLFF. The CDR3 DNA reads as TGTGCCAGCAGCCAAGGACAGACGGGTGAAAAACTGTTTTTT.

The chain couples TRBV19 to TRBJ1-1; D is unclear. CDR1 is LNHDA, CDR2 SQIVND, per germline (reference sequence). The CDR3 sequence is 15 residues long. With 1 base removed from V and 0 bases from J, the gap between germline ends came to 9 bases. The DNA of the CDR3 is TGTGCCAGTAGTATAGCCGCTAGCATGAACACTGAAGCTTTCTTT. Protein product: CASSIAASMNTEAFF.

The chain recombines TRBV14 with TRBJ2-1; TRBD1 matches 8 bases. The J segment lost 7 bases and the V segment lost 0 bases, leaving 5 bases of the junction unmatched. The germline V gene encodes CDR1 SGHDN and CDR2 FVKESK. This CDR3 has 15 amino acids. DNA for the CDR3: TGTGCCAGCAGCCAAGATGTGTACAGGGGGAATGAGCAGTTCTTC. It yields the protein CASSQDVYRGNEQFF.

The rearrangement joins TRBV18 to TRBJ2-2; unclear D gene. Trimming stripped 1 base from V and 2 bases from J, with 5 bases between. From germline, CDR1 is KGHSH and CDR2 LQKENI. The CDR3 consists of 14 residues. The CDR3, as DNA: TGTGCCAGCTCACCACTATCCAACACCGGGGAGCTGTTTTTT. Translation gives CASSPLSNTGELFF.

The chain combines TRBV5-4 with TRBJ2-1; 7 bases fit TRBD1. Germline assignment: CDR1 SGHNT and CDR2 YYREEE (reference sequence). V was clipped by 2 bases and J by 1 base; unmatched bases: 3. There are 15 residues in the CDR3. The CDR3 DNA reads TGTGCCAGCAGCTTACAGGACAGGTCCTACAATGAGCAGTTCTTC. It yields the protein CASSLQDRSYNEQFF.

The rearrangement uses TRBV7-9 and TRBJ1-6; D gene uncertain. Germline V lookup: CDR1 SEHNR, CDR2 FQNEAQ (reference sequence). The CDR3 has 18 residues. V shed 5 bases and J shed 0 bases, with 17 bases lying between them. This CDR3 reads CASSPQSTGSSYNSPLHF. For the CDR3, the DNA is TGTGCCAGCAGCCCCCAGTCGACGGGGAGCTCCTATAATTCACCCCTCCACTTT.

In this sample, this clone turned up a few times. V usage is TRBV11-3 and J usage is TRBJ2-7, with TRBD1 matching over 7 bases. This CDR3 spans 14 amino acids. J gave up 4 bases and V 5 bases, and 8 bases lay outside the gene matches. Germline V lookup: CDR1 SGHNT, CDR2 YENEEA. The CDR3 DNA is TGTGCCAGCAGCACCGGACAGGAATCGTACGAGCAGTACTTC. It translates to CASSTGQESYEQYF.

This sequence joins TRBV7-9 and TRBJ2-3, with D unresolved. The CDR3 contains 12 residues. Germline values: CDR1 SEHNR, CDR2 FQNEAQ (reference sequence). The V end lost 5 bases, the J end lost 3 bases, and 6 bases lay between the germline ends. The CDR3 is CASSLETDTQYF. CDR3 in DNA: TGTGCCAGCAGCCTCGAGACAGATACGCAGTATTTT. The complete variable domain, with remaining parts taken from reference TRBV7-9 and TRBJ2-3, reads DTGVSQNPRHKITKRGQNVTFRCDPISEHNRLYWYRQTLGQGPEFLTYFQNEAQLEKSRLLSDRFSAERPKGSFSTLEIQRTEQGDSAMYLCASSLETDTQYFGPGTRLTVL.

This rearrangement joins TRBV30 to TRBJ1-1; the D is unclear. The CDR3 consists of 11 residues. The germline CDR1 and CDR2 sequences are GTSNPN and SVGIG (reference sequence). V lost 5 bases, J lost 2 bases, and 6 bases lay in between. The CDR3 protein is CAWGSNTEAFF. The CDR3 DNA follows: TGTGCCTGGGGAAGCAACACTGAAGCTTTCTTT.

The V gene is TRBV6-6, the J gene TRBJ2-5; 9 nucleotides line up with TRBD2. CDR3 size: 15 residues. CDR1 and CDR2 from the germline V gene are MNHNY and SVGAGI (reference sequence). After removal of 6 bases from V and 5 bases from J, the junction contained 10 bases not matched to a gene. The CDR3 here is CASRGSGSPYETQYF. The CDR3 bases are TGTGCCAGCAGGGGTAGCGGGAGCCCCTATGAGACCCAGTACTTC.

V usage is TRBV7-2 and J usage is TRBJ2-1; unclear D gene. Looked up from germline, CDR1 is SGHTA and CDR2 is FQGNSA. Trimming left V 1 base short and J 0 bases short, with 7 bases between. CDR3 length: 15 residues. CDR3 sequence (DNA): TGTGCCAGCAGCTTAGTGCCGGGCTCCTACAATGAGCAGTTCTTC. Protein sequence: CASSLVPGSYNEQFF.

This chain joins TRBV27 and TRBJ2-1; 12 nucleotides line up with TRBD2. The length of the CDR3 is 15 residues. Losses at the gene ends were 5 bases for V and 7 bases for J; bases not matched to a gene: 6. Looked up from germline, CDR1 is MNHEY and CDR2 is SMNVEV (reference sequence). The CDR3 protein is CASSILAGGVNEQFF. The CDR3 coding sequence is TGTGCCAGCAGTATTCTAGCGGGAGGGGTAAATGAGCAGTTCTTC.

The chain couples TRBV30 to TRBJ2-2, with D possibly being TRBD1 (6 bases). The V end lost 2 bases, the J end lost 7 bases, and 17 bases lay between the germline ends. There are 15 residues in the CDR3. Germline V gene data show CDR1 as GTSNPN and CDR2 as SVGIG (reference sequence). CDR3 sequence: CAWSRAFGGFGELFF. CDR3 DNA sequence: TGTGCCTGGAGTCGGGCTTTTGGGGGCTTCGGGGAGCTGTTTTTT. Combining the CDR3 with reference TRBV30 and TRBJ2-2 gives the whole variable domain SQTIHQWPATLVQPVGSPLSLECTVEGTSNPNLYWYRQAAGRGLQLLFYSVGIGQISSEVPQNLSASRPQDRQFILSSKKLLLSDSGFYLCAWSRAFGGFGELFFGEGSRLTVL.

The genes are TRBV7-8 and TRBJ1-4; D remains unclear. Germline V gene data show CDR1 as SGHVS and CDR2 as FQNEAQ. This CDR3 has 15 residues. V lost 2 bases and J lost 5, with 12 bases in between. The CDR3 loop reads CASSLSLGENEKLFF. CDR3 in DNA: TGTGCCAGCAGCTTATCCTTGGGCGAGAATGAAAAACTGTTTTTT.

Only one count was recorded for this clone. CDR3 in amino acids: CASSADRVSYEQYF. CDR3 DNA: TGTGCCAGCAGCGCGGACAGGGTATCCTACGAGCAGTACTTC. V is TRBV6-5 and J is TRBJ2-7, with TRBD1 identical over 8 bases. CDR1 and CDR2 (germline): MNHEY, SVGAGI. The trim removed 6 bases at V and 1 base at J, leaving 5 bases unmatched. The CDR3 runs 14 residues.

This chain connects TRBV12-5 to TRBJ2-3; no definite D call. In germline, CDR1 is LGHNT, CDR2 FRNRAP. CDR3 length: 18 residues. With 5 bases removed from V and 1 base from J, the gap between germline ends came to 22 bases. This chain's CDR3 is CASGPPVFVAERTDTQYF. The CDR3 DNA sequence: TGTGCTAGTGGTCCCCCGGTGTTTGTTGCGGAGCGCACAGATACGCAGTATTTT.

The chain uses TRBV3-1 (or the pseudogene TRBV3-2) and TRBJ1-2; 9 nucleotides agree with TRBD1. The CDR3 loop spans 16 amino acids. Germline CDR1 reads LGHDT; CDR2 reads YNNKEL (reference sequence). Losses at the gene ends were 3 bases for V and 4 bases for J; bases not matched to a gene: 9. The CDR3 nucleotides read TGTGCCAGCAGCCACGGCCCACAGGGGGCGGGCTATGGCTACACCTTC. It is translated as CASSHGPQGAGYGYTF.